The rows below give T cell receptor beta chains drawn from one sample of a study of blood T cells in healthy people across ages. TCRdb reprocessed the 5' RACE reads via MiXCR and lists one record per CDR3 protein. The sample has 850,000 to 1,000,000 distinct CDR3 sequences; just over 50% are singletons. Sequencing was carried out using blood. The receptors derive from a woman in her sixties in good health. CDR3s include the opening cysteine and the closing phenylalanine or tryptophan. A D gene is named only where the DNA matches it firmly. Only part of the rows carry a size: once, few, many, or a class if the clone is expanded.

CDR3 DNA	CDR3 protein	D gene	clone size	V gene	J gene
TGTGCCACCAGTGAGACTAGCGGAGACTTGCTGAGCTCCTACAATGAGCAGTTCTTC	CATSETSGDLLSSYNEQFF	TRBD2	-	TRBV24-1	TRBJ2-1
TGTGCCAGCACCGGCGGGAGCACGCAGTACTTC	CASTGGSTQYF	TRBD2	-	TRBV6-2/TRBV6-3	TRBJ2-5
TGTGCCAGCAGCCCCAAAAGTAGCGAGCAGTACTTC	CASSPKSSEQYF	-	-	TRBV3-1	TRBJ2-7
TGTCCCAGCAGTCCCAGACTAGGGAGTCAAGAGACCCAGTACTTC	CPSSPRLGSQETQYF	-	-	TRBV27	TRBJ2-5
TGTGCCAGCAGCCGCTCGACAGTCCAAGAGACCCAGTACTTC	CASSRSTVQETQYF	-	-	TRBV6-6	TRBJ2-5
TGCGCCAGCAGCCAAGATCTAGGGTGGCAGCGGGGCTACACCTTC	CASSQDLGWQRGYTF	-	-	TRBV4-3	TRBJ1-2
TGCAGTGCTAGAGATCTACCAAGCTCCTACAATGAGCAGTTCTTC	CSARDLPSSYNEQFF	-	-	TRBV20-1	TRBJ2-1
TGCGCCAGCAGCCAGCCGGGACACACCTACGAGCAGTACTTC	CASSQPGHTYEQYF	-	few	TRBV4-1	TRBJ2-7
TGTGCCAGCCGGGGACAGGCACACTACGAGCAGTACTTC	CASRGQAHYEQYF	TRBD1	-	TRBV25-1	TRBJ2-7
TGTGCCAGCAGTGACCGGCAGGGAACCTACGAGCAGTACTTC	CASSDRQGTYEQYF	-	few	TRBV2	TRBJ2-7
TGCGCCAGCAGCCAGTCGAGTTGGCGGAGTGGCACAGATACGCAGTATTTT	CASSQSSWRSGTDTQYF	-	once	TRBV4-1	TRBJ2-3
TGTGCCAGCGGTCGTGGACAGGGGCACGGGGAGCAGTTCTTC	CASGRGQGHGEQFF	TRBD1	-	TRBV12-3/TRBV12-4	TRBJ2-1
TGTGCCAGCAGCTTCCCAAGCGGGAGCTCCTACAATGAGCAGTATTTT	CASSFPSGSSYNEQYF	TRBD2	-	TRBV7-9	TRBJ2-3
TGCAGTGCTCCGCGAGAGAGGGTCGAGCAGTACTTC	CSAPRERVEQYF	-	-	TRBV20-1	TRBJ2-7
TGCAGTGCTAGAGGGCTAGCGGGAGAAAATGAGCAGTTCTTC	CSARGLAGENEQFF	TRBD2	-	TRBV20-1	TRBJ2-1
TGTGCCAGCAGCCCCCCTCCCTTACTAGATGAAAAACTGTTTTTT	CASSPPPLLDEKLFF	-	-	TRBV7-9	TRBJ1-4
TGTGCCAGCCCCTCCCGACTAGCCAAAAACGTTCAGTACTTC	CASPSRLAKNVQYF	TRBD2	-	TRBV6-2/TRBV6-3	TRBJ2-4
TGCAGTGCTAGAGGTGCAGCGGGAGGGCCGGATACGCAGTATTTT	CSARGAAGGPDTQYF	TRBD2	-	TRBV20-1	TRBJ2-3
TGTGCCAGCAGTTTGGCGACGGTCCCCTACGAGCAGTACTTC	CASSLATVPYEQYF	-	-	TRBV28	TRBJ2-7
TGTGCCAGCAGTGGCAGGGGCGGCGGGGCCAATCAGCCCCAGCATTTT	CASSGRGGGANQPQHF	-	-	TRBV6-2/TRBV6-3	TRBJ1-5
TGTGCCAGCAGTTACTCGACGCAAAGCTCCTACAATGAGCAGTTCTTC	CASSYSTQSSYNEQFF	-	few	TRBV6-5	TRBJ2-1
TGTGCCAGCAACAGCGGGTTGCAAGAGACCCAGTACTTC	CASNSGLQETQYF	-	many	TRBV6-2/TRBV6-3	TRBJ2-5
TGTGCCAGCAGTTTGAGACCGACAGAGTTTGAAAAACTGTTTTTT	CASSLRPTEFEKLFF	-	-	TRBV12-3/TRBV12-4	TRBJ1-4
TGTGCCAGCAGCTTAGCCGGGACTAGCGAGACCCAGTACTTC	CASSLAGTSETQYF	TRBD2	-	TRBV7-9	TRBJ2-5
TGTGCCAGCAGCCAAGTAGGGTTCCGCAATGAGCAGTACTTC	CASSQVGFRNEQYF	-	-	TRBV14	TRBJ2-5
TGTGCCAGCAGCCGCCCCGAGTACAGTGAGCAGTTCTTC	CASSRPEYSEQFF	-	-	TRBV5-4	TRBJ2-1
TGTGCCTGGAGTCGGGACAGGGGGAGCTACGAGCAGTACTTC	CAWSRDRGSYEQYF	TRBD1	few	TRBV30	TRBJ2-7
TGTGCCAGCACCTCGTACGGGGCCCCGGATGTTCGCTACACCTTC	CASTSYGAPDVRYTF	-	-	TRBV28	TRBJ1-2
TGTGCCAGCAGCTTAGTTCCAGCTCCAAATGAGCAGTTCTTC	CASSLVPAPNEQFF	-	few	TRBV11-2	TRBJ2-1
TGTGCCAGCAGCGTAGGACAGGGGACAGATACGCAGTATTTT	CASSVGQGTDTQYF	TRBD1	-	TRBV9	TRBJ2-3
TGTGCCAGCAGTTCCTGGACTAGGGGTGAGACCCAGTACTTC	CASSSWTRGETQYF	TRBD2	-	TRBV12-3/TRBV12-4	TRBJ2-5
TGTGCCACCAGTAAGCCGGGACTCCTTAGTGATACGCAGTATTTT	CATSKPGLLSDTQYF	-	few	TRBV24-1	TRBJ2-3
TGTGCCAGCAGCGGCGGGGCTTCTCTAAGCACAGATACGCAGTATTTT	CASSGGASLSTDTQYF	-	once	TRBV9	TRBJ2-3
TGTGCCAGCAGCTTGGGCAGGGGGATAATCCAAGAGACCCAGTACTTC	CASSLGRGIIQETQYF	TRBD1	few	TRBV5-6	TRBJ2-5
TGCAGCGTTGAATCACTCCCCCTTTGGGGAGACTACAATGAGCAGTACTTC	CSVESLPLWGDYNEQYF	-	-	TRBV29-1	TRBJ2-7
TGTGCCAGCAGCCCCAGGCGGAGTTGGGAGGGTCGGTTAGATACGCAGTATTTT	CASSPRRSWEGRLDTQYF	TRBD2	-	TRBV4-2	TRBJ2-3
TGCAGTGCTTCGGACTACGAATACAATGAGCAGTTCTTC	CSASDYEYNEQFF	-	-	TRBV20-1	TRBJ2-1
TGCAGTGCTAGAGGACTAGCGGGAACCAATGAGCAGTTCTTC	CSARGLAGTNEQFF	TRBD2	-	TRBV20-1	TRBJ2-1
TGCAGTGCTAGAGATCTACGGACAGGAACCTACGAGCAGTACTTC	CSARDLRTGTYEQYF	TRBD1	-	TRBV20-1	TRBJ2-7
TGTGCCAGCAGCAAAAATCTCGCAATCCTAGCGGGACACGGTTGGAATGAGCAGTTCTTC	CASSKNLAILAGHGWNEQFF	-	-	TRBV21-1	TRBJ2-1
TGTGCCAGCAGTATTAGACAGGGTTCACGCGAGCAGTACTTC	CASSIRQGSREQYF	TRBD1	-	TRBV28	TRBJ2-7
TGTGCCAGCAGCCCGGGGGTTGGTGATGGCTACACCTTC	CASSPGVGDGYTF	-	few	TRBV7-6	TRBJ1-2
TGTGCCAGCAGTTTAGGGGTTAGCGGGACGCACAATGAGCAGTTCTTC	CASSLGVSGTHNEQFF	TRBD2	-	TRBV27	TRBJ2-1
TGCGCCAGCAGCTTGGACGCTAGCGGGAGCACAGATACGCAGTATTTT	CASSLDASGSTDTQYF	TRBD2	once	TRBV5-1	TRBJ2-3
TGTGCCAGCAGTAAAGCGCCCCCGGGTCCCACTGAAGCTTTCTTT	CASSKAPPGPTEAFF	-	-	TRBV28	TRBJ1-1
TGCAGTGCTCCAGACAGTGCGGTCACAGATACGCAGTATTTT	CSAPDSAVTDTQYF	-	-	TRBV20-1	TRBJ2-3
TGCAGCGTCAAAAGGGACGCGACAGGTGAAAAACTGTTTTTT	CSVKRDATGEKLFF	-	few	TRBV29-1	TRBJ1-4